This T cell receptor beta chain emerged from a study of T cells in Graves' hyperthyroidism and ophthalmopathy. Germline CDR1 reads LNHDA; CDR2 reads SQIVND (reference sequence). V lost 6 bases and J 4 bases, leaving 9 bases between the germline ends. The CDR3 has 13 amino acids. Study-level points and caveats: Using 13 V-J features, a model discriminated ophthalmopathy from stable hyperthyroidism. In blood, most of the thyroid clonotypes expanded above 0.001 were also present.

RNA transcripts served as the template for amplifying TCR beta CDR3 regions. The HTBI set primed first-round TCR CDR3 RT-PCR. MiXCR was run by TCRdb on the multiplex PCR reads, yielding one entry per CDR3 protein. The table lists 800,000 or so distinct CDR3 sequences, roughly 40% of them singletons. Hyperthyroidism of Graves' type that showed no ophthalmopathy progression within 18 months was stable. In patients aged 18 to 65, hyperthyroidism was newly diagnosed, with duration under 2 months. This clonotype has more than one count but fewer than ten. Antigen specificity is unknown. This receptor was obtained from a man younger than 30 with Graves' hyperthyroidism. Material for sequencing was blood. This chain links TRBV19 with TRBJ1-4; D is perhaps TRBD1 (5 bases). In DNA form, the CDR3 reads TGTGCCAGTAGGACAGCGGATAATGAAAAACTGTTTTTT. Protein: CASRTADNEKLFF.